This T cell receptor (beta chain) stems from a study of blood T cell repertoires in COVID-19. V lost 4 bases to trimming and J lost 3 bases, with 14 bases between them. This CDR3 spans 14 amino acids. CDR1 is SGDLS and CDR2 is YYNGEE in the germline V gene. The repertoire was sequenced with immunoSEQ multiplex PCR; TCRdb's copy has only in-frame clones and lacks some. This table has 350,000 or so clones, roughly 84% appearing once. The sequencing sample was made of PBMCs or T cells enriched from blood (not recorded which). The TCR comes from a woman in her thirties who had recovered from COVID-19. The chain uses TRBV9 and TRBJ2-7, with D tentatively TRBD2 (6 bases). The CDR3 nucleotides read TGTGCCAGCAGCCCAGGACTATTTGGCTACGAGCAGTACTTC. It is translated as CASSPGLFGYEQYF.